A selection of T cell receptor beta chains follows, all from one sample in a study of T-cell memory formation after mild COVID-19. TCRdb reprocessed the 5' RACE reads with MiXCR, giving one entry per CDR3 protein. The table records approximately 260,000 distinct CDR3 sequences, approximately 19% of them present only once. The sample was PBMCs or a T cell subset sorted from them (not recorded which). The receptors here all came from a man younger than 35 who had mild COVID-19 (a few samples of this study predate the infection). Cell type and time point are not known. Each CDR3 is given with its conserved first and last residue. The D gene is left open where the match is weak. Only some rows state a clone size, as once, few, many or a class for expanded clones.

>few|TRBJ2-1|-|TRBV20-1
TGCAGTGCTAGAGTTCAAGGGGGGAGATATGACAATGAGCAGTTCTTC
CSARVQGGRYDNEQFF
>-|TRBJ1-6|-|TRBV6-5
TGTGCCAGCAGCCCGGCAGCCTCTTGGGATAATTCACCCCTCCACTTT
CASSPAASWDNSPLHF
>few|TRBJ1-1|TRBD1|TRBV5-1
TGCGCCAGCAGACCGGGACAGCACACTGAAGCTTTCTTT
CASRPGQHTEAFF
>few|TRBJ1-1|-|TRBV29-1
TGCAGCGTCGCAATGGTGGTGAACACTGAAGCTTTCTTT
CSVAMVVNTEAFF
>-|TRBJ1-1|-|TRBV12-5
TGTGCTAGTGGTTTGCATGGGGGCGCCGAACATGCTTTCTTT
CASGLHGGAEHAFF
>-|TRBJ2-5|TRBD2|TRBV7-3
TGTGCCAGCAGCTTAAGAAGCGGGGGGCCTGGGGAGACCCAGTACTTC
CASSLRSGGPGETQYF
>-|TRBJ1-2|-|TRBV20-1
TGCAGTGCTAGATTTACGGCTAACTATGGCTACACCTTC
CSARFTANYGYTF
>many|TRBJ2-3|-|TRBV24-1
TGTGCCACCAGTTCTAGCGATACGCAGTATTTT
CATSSSDTQYF
>-|TRBJ2-1|-|TRBV6-6
TGTGCCAGCAGTTACTCGAAGGACTACGGTGAGCAGTTCTTC
CASSYSKDYGEQFF
>few|TRBJ1-1|TRBD1|TRBV5-1
TGCGCCAGCAGCTTAACAGGGGCCCGGCGGGAAGCTTTCTTT
CASSLTGARREAFF
>few|TRBJ2-1|TRBD2|TRBV12-3/TRBV12-4
TGTGCCAGCAGTCTGAGACTAGCGGCCTACAATGAGCAGTTCTTC
CASSLRLAAYNEQFF
>many|TRBJ2-6|-|TRBV4-2
TGTGCCAGCAGCCAAGATACCGGCTCTGGGGCCAACGTCCTGACTTTC
CASSQDTGSGANVLTF
>-|TRBJ2-3|-|TRBV9
TGTGCCAGCAGCGTGGGAGCCTGGGGGCCCGATACGCAGTATTTT
CASSVGAWGPDTQYF
>few|TRBJ1-5|TRBD1|TRBV28
TGTGCCAGCCAAACAGGGGATAGCAATCAGCCCCAGCATTTT
CASQTGDSNQPQHF
>few|TRBJ1-1|TRBD1|TRBV6-6
TGTGCCAGCAGTTACTCGACAGGGTTGGGCACTGAAGCTTTCTTT
CASSYSTGLGTEAFF
>many|TRBJ2-1|TRBD1|TRBV3-1
TGTGCCAGCAGCCTCGGACAGGGGGACTCCTACAATGAGCAGTTCTTC
CASSLGQGDSYNEQFF
>many|TRBJ1-2|-|TRBV7-9
TGTGCCAGCAGCAAACAAGGGACACATCGTTTTGGCTACACCTTC
CASSKQGTHRFGYTF
>few|TRBJ2-1|-|TRBV11-2
TGTGCCAGCAGCCCTCGGGGGAGCGGCCTTAATGAGCAGTTCTTC
CASSPRGSGLNEQFF
>-|TRBJ2-1|-|TRBV5-1
TGCGCCAGCAGCTTGGGGCAGCCGAATGAGCAGTTCTTC
CASSLGQPNEQFF
>-|TRBJ1-4|-|TRBV3-1
TGTGCCAGCAGCCAGCGGTCCCTAAGCGAAAAACTGTTTTTT
CASSQRSLSEKLFF
>few|TRBJ2-1|-|TRBV3-1
TGTGCCAGCAGCCCCTTGAGGGGGGAGCAGTTCTTC
CASSPLRGEQFF
>-|TRBJ2-3|TRBD1|TRBV6-2/TRBV6-3
TGTGCCAGCAGAAGGACAGGGATTCCAGATACGCAGTATTTT
CASRRTGIPDTQYF
>-|TRBJ2-1|-|TRBV11-2
TGTGCCAGCAGTCCGGGGATTTTAAACTCCTACAATGAGCAGTTCTTC
CASSPGILNSYNEQFF
>few|TRBJ1-1|-|TRBV6-5
TGTGCCAGCAGTTACTCGACGGGGGCGAGGACTGAAGCTTTCTTT
CASSYSTGARTEAFF
>few|TRBJ2-3|-|TRBV2
TGTGCCAGCAGTGCTGTTGAGGGGATGGGTACAGATACGCAGTATTTT
CASSAVEGMGTDTQYF
>-|TRBJ2-1|-|TRBV2
TGTGCCAGCGGGATGAGCTCCTACAATGAGCAGTTCTTC
CASGMSSYNEQFF
>few|TRBJ1-5|TRBD1|TRBV9
TGTGCCAGCAGCGACGGGACAGGGAAATATAGCAATCAGCCCCAGCATTTT
CASSDGTGKYSNQPQHF
>-|TRBJ2-5|TRBD2|TRBV9
TGTGCCAGCAGCGGACCCGGGGGGGAGACCCAGTACTTC
CASSGPGGETQYF
>-|TRBJ2-7|TRBD1|TRBV2
TGTGCCAGCAGGGATCAGGGGGTCTCCTACGAGCAGTACTTC
CASRDQGVSYEQYF
>few|TRBJ1-5|-|TRBV18
TGTGCCAGCTCACTTAGGGAAGGCCCGTACCAGCCCCAGCATTTT
CASSLREGPYQPQHF
>few|TRBJ2-5|-|TRBV12-3/TRBV12-4
TGTGCCAGCAGGCGGGATATCCAAGAGACCCAGTACTTC
CASRRDIQETQYF